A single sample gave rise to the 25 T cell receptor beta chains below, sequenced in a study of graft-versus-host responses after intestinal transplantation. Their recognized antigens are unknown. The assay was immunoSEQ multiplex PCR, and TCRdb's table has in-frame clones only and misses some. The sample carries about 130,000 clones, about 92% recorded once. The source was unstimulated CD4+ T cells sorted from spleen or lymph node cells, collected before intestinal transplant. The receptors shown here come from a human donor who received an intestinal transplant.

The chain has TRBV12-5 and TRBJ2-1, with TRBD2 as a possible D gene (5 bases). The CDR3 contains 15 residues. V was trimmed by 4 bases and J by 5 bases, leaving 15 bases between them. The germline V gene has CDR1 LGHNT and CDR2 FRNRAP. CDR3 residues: CASGSPYGLHNEQFF. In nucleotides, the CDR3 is TGTGCTAGTGGTTCCCCATACGGACTTCACAATGAGCAGTTCTTC.

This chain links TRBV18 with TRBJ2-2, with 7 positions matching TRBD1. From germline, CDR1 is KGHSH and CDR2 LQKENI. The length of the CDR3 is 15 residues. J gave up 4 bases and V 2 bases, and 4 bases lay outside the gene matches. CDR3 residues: CASSPAPGGTGELFF. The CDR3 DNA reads TGTGCCAGCTCACCAGCCCCAGGGGGCACCGGGGAGCTGTTTTTT.

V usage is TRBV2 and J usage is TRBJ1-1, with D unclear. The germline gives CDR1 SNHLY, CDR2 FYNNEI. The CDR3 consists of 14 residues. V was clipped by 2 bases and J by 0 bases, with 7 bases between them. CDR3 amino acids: CASSEQLLNTEAFF. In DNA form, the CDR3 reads TGTGCCAGCAGTGAACAGTTACTGAACACTGAAGCTTTCTTT.

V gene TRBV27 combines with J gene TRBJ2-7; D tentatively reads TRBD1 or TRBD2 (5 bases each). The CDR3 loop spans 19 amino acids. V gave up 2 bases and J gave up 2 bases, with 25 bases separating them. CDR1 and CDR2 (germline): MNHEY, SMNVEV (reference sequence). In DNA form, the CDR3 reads TGTGCCAGCAGTTTACGCCAATATACCGGGACGAGGAATACCTACGAGCAGTACTTC. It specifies CASSLRQYTGTRNTYEQYF.

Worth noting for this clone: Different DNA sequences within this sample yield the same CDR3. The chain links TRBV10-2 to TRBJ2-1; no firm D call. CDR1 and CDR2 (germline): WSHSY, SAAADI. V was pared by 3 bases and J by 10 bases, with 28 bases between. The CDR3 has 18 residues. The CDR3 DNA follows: TGCGCCAGCAGTGAAAAGGGTACAGTCCGCCTTTTGATGCGAGAGCAGTTCTTC. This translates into CASSEKGTVRLLMREQFF.

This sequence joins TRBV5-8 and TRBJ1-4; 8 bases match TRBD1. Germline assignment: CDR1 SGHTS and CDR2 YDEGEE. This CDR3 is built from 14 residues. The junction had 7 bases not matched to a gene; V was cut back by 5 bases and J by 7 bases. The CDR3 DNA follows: TGTGCCAGCAGTCTCGGGACAGGTCCTGAAAAACTGTTTTTT. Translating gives CASSLGTGPEKLFF.

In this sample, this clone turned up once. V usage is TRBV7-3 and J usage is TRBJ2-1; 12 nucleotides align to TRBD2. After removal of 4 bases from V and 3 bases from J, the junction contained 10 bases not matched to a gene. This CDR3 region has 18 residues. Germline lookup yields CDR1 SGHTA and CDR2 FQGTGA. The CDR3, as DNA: TGTGCCAGCAGCTCTAGGAGGGGACTAGCGGGTGACTACAATGAGCAGTTCTTC. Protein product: CASSSRRGLAGDYNEQFF.

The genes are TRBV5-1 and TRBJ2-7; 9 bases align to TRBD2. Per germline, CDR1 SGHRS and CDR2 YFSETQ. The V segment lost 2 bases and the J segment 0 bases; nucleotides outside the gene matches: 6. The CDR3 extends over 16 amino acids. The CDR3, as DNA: TGCGCCAGCAGCTTCGGACTAGCGAGCGTCTCCTACGAGCAGTACTTC. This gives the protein CASSFGLASVSYEQYF.

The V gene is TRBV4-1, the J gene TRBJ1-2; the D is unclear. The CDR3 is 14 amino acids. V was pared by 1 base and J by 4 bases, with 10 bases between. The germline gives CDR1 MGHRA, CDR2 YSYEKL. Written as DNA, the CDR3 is TGCGCCAGCAGCCAAGTCCTTACCACCTATGGCTACACCTTC. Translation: CASSQVLTTYGYTF.

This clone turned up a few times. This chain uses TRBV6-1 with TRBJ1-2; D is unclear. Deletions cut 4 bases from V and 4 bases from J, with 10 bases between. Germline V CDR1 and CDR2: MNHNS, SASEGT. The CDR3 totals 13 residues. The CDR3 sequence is CASSGRHFYGYTF. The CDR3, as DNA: TGTGCCAGCAGTGGACGGCACTTCTATGGCTACACCTTC.

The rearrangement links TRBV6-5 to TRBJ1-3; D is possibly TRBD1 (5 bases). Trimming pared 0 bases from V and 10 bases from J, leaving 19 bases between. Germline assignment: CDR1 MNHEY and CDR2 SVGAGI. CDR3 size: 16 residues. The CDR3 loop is CASSYSADFLGGTIYF. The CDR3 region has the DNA TGTGCCAGCAGTTACTCGGCAGACTTCCTCGGGGGGACCATATATTTT.

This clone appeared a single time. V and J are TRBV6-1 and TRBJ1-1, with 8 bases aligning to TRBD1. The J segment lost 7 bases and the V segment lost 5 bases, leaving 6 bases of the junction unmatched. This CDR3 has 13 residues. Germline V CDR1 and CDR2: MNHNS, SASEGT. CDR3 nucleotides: TGTGCCAGCAGTTTTATCGGACAGGGTGAAGCTTTCTTT. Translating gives CASSFIGQGEAFF.

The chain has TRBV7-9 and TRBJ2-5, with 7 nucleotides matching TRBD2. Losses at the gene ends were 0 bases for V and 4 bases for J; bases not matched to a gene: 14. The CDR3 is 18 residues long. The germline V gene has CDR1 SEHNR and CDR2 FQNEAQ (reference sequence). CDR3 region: CASSLAGRLAGWGETQYF. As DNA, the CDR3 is TGTGCCAGCAGCTTAGCCGGGCGACTAGCAGGGTGGGGAGAGACCCAGTACTTC.

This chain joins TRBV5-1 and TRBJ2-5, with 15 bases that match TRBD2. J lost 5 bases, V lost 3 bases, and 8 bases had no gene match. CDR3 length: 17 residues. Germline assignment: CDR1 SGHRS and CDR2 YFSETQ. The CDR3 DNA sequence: TGCGCCAGCAGCTCGAGGACTAGCGGGGGGGCCGGGGAGACCCAGTACTTC. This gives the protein CASSSRTSGGAGETQYF.

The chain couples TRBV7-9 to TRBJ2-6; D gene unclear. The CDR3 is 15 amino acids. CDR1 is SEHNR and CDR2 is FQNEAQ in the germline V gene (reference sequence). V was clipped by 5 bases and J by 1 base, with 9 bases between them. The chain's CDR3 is CASSPTASGANVLTF. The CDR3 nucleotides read TGTGCCAGCAGCCCCACAGCATCTGGGGCCAACGTCCTGACTTTC.

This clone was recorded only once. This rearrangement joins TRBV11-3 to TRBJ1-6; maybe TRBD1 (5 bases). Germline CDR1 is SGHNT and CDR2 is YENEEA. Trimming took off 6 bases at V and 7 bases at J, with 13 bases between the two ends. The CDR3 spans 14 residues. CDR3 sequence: CASRLTGGNSPLHF. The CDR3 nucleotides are TGTGCCAGCAGGCTTACAGGTGGAAATTCACCCCTCCACTTT.

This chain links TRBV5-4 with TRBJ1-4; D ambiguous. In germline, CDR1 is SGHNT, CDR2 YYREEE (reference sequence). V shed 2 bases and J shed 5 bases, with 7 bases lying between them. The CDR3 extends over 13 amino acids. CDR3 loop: CASSFGINEKLFF. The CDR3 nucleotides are TGTGCCAGCAGCTTTGGGATAAATGAAAAACTGTTTTTT. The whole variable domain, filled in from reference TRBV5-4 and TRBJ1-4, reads ETGVTQSPTHLIKTRGQQVTLRCSSQSGHNTVSWYQQALGQGPQFIFQYYREEENGRGNFPPRFSGLQFPNYSSELNVNALELDDSALYLCASSFGINEKLFFGSGTQLSVL.

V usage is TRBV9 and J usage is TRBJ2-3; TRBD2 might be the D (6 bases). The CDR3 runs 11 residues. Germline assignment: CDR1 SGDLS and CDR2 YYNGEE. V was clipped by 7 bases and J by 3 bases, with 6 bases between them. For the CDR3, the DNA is TGTGCCAGCGGAGGGACAGATACGCAGTATTTT. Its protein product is CASGGTDTQYF.

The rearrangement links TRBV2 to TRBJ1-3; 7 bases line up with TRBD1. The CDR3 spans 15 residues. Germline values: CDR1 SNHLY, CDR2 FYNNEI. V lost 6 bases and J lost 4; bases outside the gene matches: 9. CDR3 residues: CASRIDRVAGNTIYF. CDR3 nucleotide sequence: TGTGCCAGCAGGATCGACAGGGTGGCCGGAAACACCATATATTTT.

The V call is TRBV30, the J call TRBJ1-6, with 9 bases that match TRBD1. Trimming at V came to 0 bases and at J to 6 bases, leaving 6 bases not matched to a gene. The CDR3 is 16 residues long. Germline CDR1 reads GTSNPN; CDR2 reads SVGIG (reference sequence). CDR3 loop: CAWSVLPGQGNSPLHF. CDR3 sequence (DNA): TGTGCCTGGAGTGTACTCCCGGGACAGGGTAATTCACCCCTCCACTTT.

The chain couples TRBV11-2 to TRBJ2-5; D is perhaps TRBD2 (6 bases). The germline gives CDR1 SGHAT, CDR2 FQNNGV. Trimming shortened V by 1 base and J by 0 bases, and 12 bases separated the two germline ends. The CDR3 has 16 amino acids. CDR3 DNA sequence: TGTGCCAGCAGCTTAGCAGGGACTTCGTACCAAGAGACCCAGTACTTC. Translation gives CASSLAGTSYQETQYF.

As DNA, the CDR3 is TGTGCCAGCAGCGGCGGGACAGGAGGAAACACCATATATTTT. Translation: CASSGGTGGNTIYF. V usage is TRBV9 and J usage is TRBJ1-3, with 8 bases that match TRBD1. Germline CDR1 is SGDLS and CDR2 is YYNGEE. J was trimmed by 4 bases and V by 3 bases; bases with no gene match: 3. CDR3 size: 14 residues.

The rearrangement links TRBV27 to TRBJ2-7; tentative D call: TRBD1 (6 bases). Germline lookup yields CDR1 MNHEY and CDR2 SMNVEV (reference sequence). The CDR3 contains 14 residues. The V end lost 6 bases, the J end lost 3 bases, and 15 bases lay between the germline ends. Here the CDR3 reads CASSRSTGYYEQYF. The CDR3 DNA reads TGTGCCAGCAGCCGCTCCACAGGGTACTACGAGCAGTACTTC.

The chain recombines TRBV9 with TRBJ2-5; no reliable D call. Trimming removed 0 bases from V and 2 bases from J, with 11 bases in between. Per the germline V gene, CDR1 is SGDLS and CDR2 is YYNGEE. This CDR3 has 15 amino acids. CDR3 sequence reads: CASSVGQPVQETQYF. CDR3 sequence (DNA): TGTGCCAGCAGCGTAGGCCAGCCAGTTCAAGAGACCCAGTACTTC.

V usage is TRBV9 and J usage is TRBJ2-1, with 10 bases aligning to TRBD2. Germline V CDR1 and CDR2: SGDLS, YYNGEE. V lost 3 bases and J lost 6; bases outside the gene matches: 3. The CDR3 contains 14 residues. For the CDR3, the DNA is TGTGCCAGCAGCGAACTAGCGGGGAGCAATGAGCAGTTCTTC. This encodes CASSELAGSNEQFF.